The source of this T cell receptor beta chain is a study of PD-1 blockade in classical Hodgkin lymphoma. From germline, CDR1 is SNHLY and CDR2 FYNNEI. The V end lost 3 bases, the J end lost 9 bases, and 12 bases lay between the germline ends. CDR3 length: 13 residues. A single count supports this clone. The antigen remains undetermined. Study conclusions and caveats: Possible causes of repertoire differences, disease activity or prior therapy, remain undefined. When set against healthy donors, newly diagnosed patients were reported to show lower baseline TCR diversity.

Clones were sequenced by immunoSEQ multiplex PCR, and TCRdb holds only the in-frame ones, with some missing. The sample holds 17,000 or so clones, approximately 90% seen once. The time point here: newly diagnosed, previously untreated cHL patient sample. Comparison relied on PBMCs that came from newly diagnosed, untreated classical Hodgkin lymphoma. The gene calls are TRBV2 and TRBJ1-3, with unresolved D. Specimen: peripheral blood mononuclear cells (PBMCs). This TCR came from a human donor with classical Hodgkin lymphoma. This CDR3 reads CASSETLPGTIYF. The CDR3 bases are TGTGCCAGCAGTGAGACACTCCCTGGCACCATATATTTT.